This passage covers 31 T cell receptor beta chains from one sample sequenced in a study of blood T cell repertoires in COVID-19. The repertoire was sequenced with immunoSEQ multiplex PCR; TCRdb's copy has only in-frame clones and lacks some. Of about 200,000 clones detected, about 90% appear once; the ten largest clones hold about 0.8%. Sequenced sample: peripheral blood. The receptor source for this set is a man in his sixties with COVID-19, enrolled during active disease.

This chain joins TRBV6-4 and TRBJ2-7, with a possible D match to TRBD1 (6 bases). Germline V CDR1 and CDR2: MRHNA, SNTAGT. The V and J ends lost 9 bases and 2 bases respectively, with 11 bases between them. The CDR3 contains 12 residues. CDR3 nucleotide sequence: TGTGCCAGTTTGACAGGTACCTACGAGCAGTACTTC. This codes for CASLTGTYEQYF.

The chain combines TRBV2 with TRBJ1-5; 8 bases line up with TRBD1. Trimming cost V 6 bases and J 6 bases; bases outside gene matches: 7. Per germline, CDR1 SNHLY and CDR2 FYNNEI. The CDR3 extends over 14 amino acids. This CDR3 is CASRDPGGSQPQHF. In nucleotides, the CDR3 is TGTGCCAGCAGGGACCCAGGGGGCTCTCAGCCCCAGCATTTT. The full variable domain, with the rest looked up from reference TRBV2 and TRBJ1-5, is EPEVTQTPSHQVTQMGQEVILRCVPISNHLYFYWYRQILGQKVEFLVSFYNNEISEKSEIFDDQFSVERPDGSNFTLKIRSTKLEDSAMYFCASRDPGGSQPQHFGDGTRLSIL.

The chain uses TRBV7-3 and TRBJ2-7; 12 bases map to TRBD2. The CDR3 covers 14 residues. V trimming: 6 bases; J trimming: 6 bases; junction bases outside the gene matches: 6. Germline CDR1 SGHTA, CDR2 FQGTGA. CDR3 sequence reads: CASRRLAGDSEQYF. CDR3 sequence (DNA): TGTGCCAGCAGAAGACTAGCGGGAGACAGCGAGCAGTACTTC.

The chain carries TRBV5-1 and TRBJ2-7; 7 positions agree with TRBD2. The CDR3 is made up of 13 amino acids. Germline V lookup: CDR1 SGHRS, CDR2 YFSETQ. V dropped 5 bases and J dropped 4; count of bases not matched to a gene: 6. The CDR3 coding sequence is TGCGCCAGCAGTGCGGGAGCCTTTTACGAGCAGTACTTC. Protein: CASSAGAFYEQYF.

The sample holds a few counts of this clone. The rearrangement links TRBV11-2 to TRBJ1-6; D is possibly TRBD1 (5 bases). V lost 5 bases to trimming and J lost 11 bases, with 19 bases between them. CDR1 is SGHAT and CDR2 is FQNNGV in the germline V gene. CDR3 length equals 15 residues. The CDR3 region is CASSPAGTAGTPLHF. For the CDR3, the DNA is TGTGCCAGCAGCCCTGCCGGGACGGCGGGGACACCCCTCCACTTT. Full variable domain (rest looked up from reference TRBV11-2 and TRBJ1-6): EAGVAQSPRYKIIEKRQSVAFWCNPISGHATLYWYQQILGQGPKLLIQFQNNGVVDDSQLPKDRFSAERLKGVDSTLKIQPAKLEDSAVYLCASSPAGTAGTPLHFGNGTRLTVT.

With regard to this clone: Other DNA sequences within the sample encode an identical CDR3. The rearrangement uses TRBV9 and TRBJ2-1; 10 positions agree with TRBD2. The V and J ends lost 2 bases and 4 bases, in that order; junction bases with no gene match: 0. The CDR3 is 14 residues long. The V gene's germline CDR1 is SGDLS and CDR2 YYNGEE. CDR3 DNA sequence: TGTGCCAGCAGCGTGACTAGCGGGTACAATGAGCAGTTCTTC. Amino acid sequence: CASSVTSGYNEQFF.

The chain uses TRBV30 and TRBJ1-3; D gene uncertain. The length of the CDR3 is 16 residues. Germline lookup yields CDR1 GTSNPN and CDR2 SVGIG (reference sequence). Trimming cost V 5 bases and J 5 bases, with 22 bases left between them. The CDR3 DNA reads as TGTGCCTGGGGCCGGGGAGCCGGAGTTATTAGAAACACCATATATTTT. Translated, it gives CAWGRGAGVIRNTIYF.

The J gene is TRBJ2-1, the V gene TRBV10-3; 8 nucleotides agree with TRBD1. This CDR3 comprises 16 residues. Germline CDR1 and CDR2: ENHRY and SYGVKD. V lost 4 bases, J lost 8 bases, and 13 bases stayed unmatched. The CDR3 protein is CAISGTSRGPGDEQFF. The CDR3 coding sequence is TGTGCCATCAGTGGGACTTCCAGGGGGCCTGGTGATGAGCAGTTCTTC.

This chain uses TRBV18 with TRBJ2-1, with a weak D call TRBD2 (6 bases). V lost 4 bases and J 0 bases, leaving 19 bases between the germline ends. Germline CDR1 is KGHSH and CDR2 is LQKENI. The CDR3 totals 18 residues. CDR3 loop: CASSRTGTLLSSYNEQFF. In DNA, the CDR3 is TGTGCCAGCTCACGAACGGGGACTTTACTTAGCTCCTACAATGAGCAGTTCTTC.

The CDR3 protein is CASSQDLGSYEQYF. The CDR3 nucleotides are TGCGCCAGCAGCCAAGATCTTGGGAGTTACGAGCAGTACTTC. This sequence joins TRBV4-1 and TRBJ2-7; D perhaps matches TRBD2 (5 bases). The V and J ends lost 0 bases and 4 bases respectively, with 10 bases between them. Germline V gene sequence: CDR1 MGHRA, CDR2 YSYEKL. This CDR3 is built from 14 residues.

This chain links TRBV6-5 with TRBJ2-2; either TRBD1 or TRBD2 may supply D (7 bases each). The germline CDR1 and CDR2 sequences are MNHEY and SVGAGI. The CDR3 is made up of 14 amino acids. Trimming removed 10 bases at V and 0 bases at J, with 12 bases between. In DNA, the CDR3 is TGTGCCACCAGGGGGGGGGCGAACACCGGGGAGCTGTTTTTT. This encodes CATRGGANTGELFF.

This chain joins TRBV3-1 (or the pseudogene TRBV3-2) and TRBJ1-1; the match to TRBD1 covers 8 bases. The germline V gene encodes CDR1 LGHDT and CDR2 YNNKEL (reference sequence). V was pared by 1 base and J by 0 bases, with 4 bases of the junction left unmatched. The CDR3 covers 16 residues. The CDR3 bases are TGTGCCAGCAGCCAAGGGACAGGGCGTCTGAACACTGAAGCTTTCTTT. This gives the protein CASSQGTGRLNTEAFF.

The chain combines TRBV13 with TRBJ2-1, with D perhaps TRBD2 (7 bases). The length of the CDR3 is 15 residues. V was pared by 4 bases and J by 5 bases, with 15 bases between. Germline V CDR1 and CDR2: PRHDT, FYEKMQ (reference sequence). The CDR3 reads CASSSPGGRNNEQFF. Here the CDR3 DNA reads TGTGCCAGCAGCTCGCCGGGGGGCCGGAACAATGAGCAGTTCTTC.

The rearrangement uses TRBV2 and TRBJ2-7; D remains unclear. The CDR3 contains 13 residues. Trimming stripped 1 base from V and 1 base from J, with 5 bases between. Looked up from germline, CDR1 is SNHLY and CDR2 is FYNNEI. CDR3 sequence: CASSEGQSYEQYF. For the CDR3, the DNA is TGTGCCAGCAGTGAAGGGCAATCCTACGAGCAGTACTTC.

The chain joins TRBV24-1 to TRBJ2-1, with D unclear. CDR1 and CDR2 from the germline V gene are KGHDR and SFDVKD. The CDR3 is 14 residues long. The V gene lost 2 bases and the J gene lost 6 bases, with 10 bases spanning the gap. The CDR3 sequence is CATSDSESGNEQFF. CDR3 DNA: TGTGCCACCAGTGATTCTGAGAGTGGCAATGAGCAGTTCTTC.

The chain employs TRBV4-1 and TRBJ2-7, with 9 bases matching TRBD1. Germline trimming cut 4 bases from V and 3 bases from J; bases unmatched to any gene: 7. This CDR3 is 15 amino acids long. CDR1 MGHRA and CDR2 YSYEKL come from the germline V gene. CDR3 sequence: CASSPMQGQGYEQYF. The CDR3 bases are TGCGCCAGCAGCCCCATGCAGGGACAGGGCTACGAGCAGTACTTC.

V and J are TRBV7-8 and TRBJ2-2, with D perhaps TRBD2 (6 bases). Germline CDR1 is SGHVS and CDR2 is FQNEAQ. The CDR3 is made up of 15 amino acids. V lost 5 bases and J 2 bases, leaving 12 bases between the germline ends. As DNA, the CDR3 is TGTGCCAGCAGCCACGGGACTCCCAACACCGGGGAGCTGTTTTTT. It translates to CASSHGTPNTGELFF.

V is TRBV21-1 and J is TRBJ2-7; TRBD2, the table's D call, lacks a check against the DNA. TRBV21-1 is a documented pseudogene. This CDR3 spans 12 amino acids. The CDR3 here is CASIGGPYEQYF. For the CDR3, the DNA is TGTGCCAGCATCGGGGGGCCCTACGAGCAGTACTTC.

This clone was detected only once. The chain combines TRBV28 with TRBJ1-6; a possible D gene is TRBD1 (5 bases). CDR1 is MDHEN and CDR2 is SYDVKM in the germline V gene. The CDR3 is made up of 15 amino acids. Deletions cut 8 bases from V and 4 bases from J, with 15 bases between. The CDR3, as DNA: TGTGCCAGCCTTGAACGGGGGGGGTATAATTCACCCCTCCACTTT. Residues: CASLERGGYNSPLHF. Full variable domain (missing parts from reference TRBV28 and TRBJ1-6): DVKVTQSSRYLVKRTGEKVFLECVQDMDHENMFWYRQDPGLGLRLIYFSYDVKMKEKGDIPEGYSVSREKKERFSLILESASTNQTSMYLCASLERGGYNSPLHFGNGTRLTVT.

The genes are TRBV14 and TRBJ1-1, with 8 bases fitting TRBD1. Germline CDR1 SGHDN, CDR2 FVKESK. CDR3 size: 15 residues. V trimming: 4 bases; J trimming: 5 bases; junction bases outside the gene matches: 9. The CDR3 sequence: CASSPWTGLDTEAFF. The CDR3 nucleotides read TGTGCCAGCAGCCCCTGGACAGGGTTGGATACTGAAGCTTTCTTT.

The chain joins TRBV6-6 to TRBJ1-4, with D tentatively TRBD1 (5 bases). The CDR3 length is 15 residues. Germline loops: CDR1 MNHNY, CDR2 SVGAGI (reference sequence). Between the trimmed V and J ends, which lost 2 bases and 4 bases, there was a span of 11 bases. CDR3 loop: CASSYTQGLNEKLFF. CDR3 nucleotides: TGTGCCAGCAGTTACACCCAGGGCCTTAATGAAAAACTGTTTTTT.

The chain couples TRBV9 to TRBJ2-4; 13 nucleotides line up with TRBD2. CDR3 length: 18 amino acids. Germline lookup yields CDR1 SGDLS and CDR2 YYNGEE. The V segment lost 0 bases and the J segment 2 bases; nucleotides outside the gene matches: 5. Here the CDR3 reads CASSVGRLAGGTKNIQYF. The CDR3 coding sequence is TGTGCCAGCAGCGTAGGGCGACTAGCGGGAGGAACCAAAAACATTCAGTACTTC.

Comment on this clone: Distinct nucleotide sequences in the sample also encode this CDR3. The chain is built from TRBV5-1 and TRBJ1-3; D is unresolved. Germline loops: CDR1 SGHRS, CDR2 YFSETQ. The CDR3 spans 15 residues. The ends were cut back, 0 bases at V and 0 bases at J, with 7 bases in the middle. The CDR3: CASSLGSSSGNTIYF. Written as DNA, the CDR3 is TGCGCCAGCAGCTTGGGGTCCAGCTCTGGAAACACCATATATTTT.

In its sample, this clone was seen once. CDR3 nucleotide sequence: TGCGCCAGCAGCTTGTTGAGACAGGGGAAAAGCTCCTACGAGCAGTACTTC. This gives the protein CASSLLRQGKSSYEQYF. The V and J genes are TRBV5-1 and TRBJ2-7; 8 nucleotides align to TRBD1. The germline V gene encodes CDR1 SGHRS and CDR2 YFSETQ. V dropped 1 base and J dropped 0; count of bases not matched to a gene: 9. This CDR3 spans 17 amino acids.

The genes are TRBV7-9 and TRBJ2-5; 7 bases map to TRBD1. The junction had 4 bases not matched to a gene; V was cut back by 4 bases and J by 5 bases. The germline V gene encodes CDR1 SEHNR and CDR2 FQNEAQ (reference sequence). The CDR3 spans 13 residues. The CDR3 here is CASSYRGGETQYF. The CDR3 DNA follows: TGTGCCAGCAGCTACAGGGGCGGTGAGACCCAGTACTTC.

The CDR3 DNA follows: TGTGCCATCAGTGAGTCGCGCCAGGGCTCCTACGAGCAGTACTTC. Its protein is CAISESRQGSYEQYF. The V call is TRBV10-3, the J call TRBJ2-7; possibly TRBD1 for D (5 bases). V was pared by 0 bases and J by 0 bases, with 9 bases between. The CDR3 extends over 15 amino acids. Germline-derived CDR1 and CDR2 are ENHRY and SYGVKD.

The rearrangement links TRBV4-1 to TRBJ1-1; no clear D. V lost 1 base to trimming and J lost 0 bases, with 9 bases between them. Per the germline V gene, CDR1 is MGHRA and CDR2 is YSYEKL. This CDR3 contains 15 residues. CDR3 in amino acids: CASSQGFRLNTEAFF. CDR3 in DNA: TGCGCCAGCAGCCAAGGATTCAGGTTGAACACTGAAGCTTTCTTT.

This rearrangement joins TRBV5-1 to TRBJ2-1, with a possible D match to TRBD1 (6 bases). The CDR3 consists of 14 residues. Between the trimmed V and J ends, which lost 1 base and 1 base, there was a span of 6 bases. Looked up from germline, CDR1 is SGHRS and CDR2 is YFSETQ. In DNA form, the CDR3 reads TGCGCCAGCAGCTTGCAGGGGTCCTACAATGAGCAGTTCTTC. Amino acids: CASSLQGSYNEQFF.

V and J are TRBV7-2 and TRBJ2-7; possible D gene TRBD2, 5 bases. Trimming shortened V by 1 base and J by 3 bases, and 7 bases separated the two germline ends. Germline CDR1 and CDR2: SGHTA and FQGNSA. There are 13 residues in the CDR3. The chain's CDR3 is CASSLGADYEQYF. CDR3 DNA sequence: TGTGCCAGCAGCTTAGGAGCGGACTACGAGCAGTACTTC. Supplemented by reference TRBV7-2 and TRBJ2-7, the full variable domain reads GAGVSQSPSNKVTEKGKDVELRCDPISGHTALYWYRQSLGQGLEFLIYFQGNSAPDKSGLPSDRFSAERTGGSVSTLTIQRTQQEDSAVYLCASSLGADYEQYFGPGTRLTVT.

The genes are TRBV7-9 and TRBJ1-6, with TRBD1 matching over 9 bases. The CDR3 sequence is 15 residues long. The V segment lost 1 base and the J segment 8 bases; nucleotides outside the gene matches: 3. Germline values: CDR1 SEHNR, CDR2 FQNEAQ (reference sequence). The CDR3 loop is CASSLETGGYSPLHF. DNA for the CDR3: TGTGCCAGCAGCTTAGAAACAGGGGGCTATTCACCCCTCCACTTT. Variable domain in full (rest from reference TRBV7-9 and TRBJ1-6): DTGVSQNPRHKITKRGQNVTFRCDPISEHNRLYWYRQTLGQGPEFLTYFQNEAQLEKSRLLSDRFSAERPKGSFSTLEIQRTEQGDSAMYLCASSLETGGYSPLHFGNGTRLTVT.

This clone was observed a single time. The V gene is TRBV7-2, the J gene TRBJ2-7, with D perhaps TRBD1 (6 bases). The V end was cut by 0 bases, the J end by 5 bases, with 17 bases between. Per the germline V gene, CDR1 is SGHTA and CDR2 is FQGNSA. There are 16 residues in the CDR3. The CDR3 loop is CASSLARQAGRHEQYF. CDR3 in DNA: TGTGCCAGCAGCTTAGCCCGACAGGCTGGCCGTCACGAGCAGTACTTC.